The 6 T cell receptor beta chains in this list originate from one sample, sequenced in a study of T cell responses to AZD1222 COVID-19 vaccine. Sequencing was performed with immunoSEQ multiplex PCR; in TCRdb, only in-frame clones are kept and a portion is missing. The repertoire holds 130,000 to 150,000 clones, with approximately 90% as singletons. The material sequenced was peripheral blood, taken on day 0 of AZD1222 vaccination. The receptor source for this set is an adult in good health.

This chain connects TRBV2 to TRBJ2-2, with TRBD1 matching 8 bases. From germline, CDR1 is SNHLY and CDR2 FYNNEI. The V and J ends lost 6 bases and 1 base, in that order; junction bases with no gene match: 4. This CDR3 region has 15 residues. The CDR3 reads CASSGTGLNTGELFF. DNA for the CDR3: TGTGCCAGCAGCGGGACAGGTTTGAACACCGGGGAGCTGTTTTTT.

The chain employs TRBV10-3 and TRBJ2-3; 7 bases agree with TRBD1. CDR1 is ENHRY, CDR2 SYGVKD, per germline. The CDR3 consists of 15 residues. Trimming took 0 bases from V and 4 from J; bases not matched to a gene: 4. CDR3 loop: CAISESTGKADTQYF. The CDR3 DNA reads TGTGCCATCAGTGAGTCGACAGGGAAGGCAGATACGCAGTATTTT.

The V gene is TRBV19, the J gene TRBJ2-2; no reliable D call. The V end lost 5 bases, the J end lost 2 bases, and 15 bases lay between the germline ends. This CDR3 comprises 16 residues. Looked up from germline, CDR1 is LNHDA and CDR2 is SQIVND (reference sequence). The CDR3 protein is CASSLLDFINTGELFF. In DNA, the CDR3 is TGTGCCAGTAGTCTACTGGATTTCATCAACACCGGGGAGCTGTTTTTT.

This rearrangement joins TRBV13 to TRBJ1-6, with 8 bases fitting TRBD1. The germline V gene encodes CDR1 PRHDT and CDR2 FYEKMQ (reference sequence). V shed 1 base and J 7 bases; nucleotides not matched to a gene: 6. The CDR3 has 16 amino acids. CDR3 region: CASSLDRGTGNSPLHF. As DNA, the CDR3 is TGTGCCAGCAGCTTAGATCGTGGGACAGGAAATTCACCCCTCCACTTT.

In this sample, this clone turned up once. This chain joins TRBV24-1 and TRBJ1-6, with unresolved D. V shed 6 bases and J shed 8 bases, with 13 bases lying between them. There are 14 residues in the CDR3. The V gene's germline CDR1 is KGHDR and CDR2 SFDVKD. The CDR3 sequence is CATSRWPPHSPLHF. For the CDR3, the DNA is TGTGCCACCAGTCGATGGCCCCCACATTCACCCCTCCACTTT.

The J gene is TRBJ1-1, the V gene TRBV6-2 or TRBV6-3, with D perhaps TRBD1 (6 bases). There are 13 residues in the CDR3. Germline CDR1 reads MNHEY; CDR2 reads SVGEGT. The ends were cut back, 2 bases at V and 3 bases at J, with 7 bases in the middle. CDR3 sequence reads: CASSYKGDTEAFF. The CDR3 DNA is TGTGCCAGCAGTTACAAGGGGGACACTGAAGCTTTCTTT.